Following are 28 T cell receptor beta chains from one sample sequenced in a study of blood T cell repertoires in COVID-19 (dated by TCRdb to the early 2020s). The receptor library was made with the immunoSEQ multiplex PCR assay. In its TCRdb copy, this immuneACCESS table keeps in-frame sequences only and misses some clones. Where compared with another copy, unresolved V genes explain less than half of these, and the others have no known cause. Recorded for this sample are 200,000 to 300,000 clones; roughly 80% of them occurred a single time. The ten largest account for approximately 9.4% of the sample. The sequenced material came from peripheral blood. The source is a woman older than 75 with acute or convalescent COVID-19.

The V gene is TRBV12-3 or TRBV12-4, the J gene TRBJ1-1, with D hard to call. This CDR3 has 13 amino acids. Trimming shortened V by 8 bases and J by 2 bases, and 12 bases separated the two germline ends. The CDR3 region has the DNA TGTGCCAGCGCTGAACAGAGTAACACTGAAGCTTTCTTT. Protein sequence: CASAEQSNTEAFF.

V and J are TRBV19 and TRBJ1-5; D is possibly TRBD1 (5 bases). This CDR3 is built from 15 residues. The V end lost 3 bases, the J end lost 0 bases, and 9 bases lay between the germline ends. CDR1 is LNHDA and CDR2 is SQIVND in the germline V gene (reference sequence). The CDR3 here is CASSILRDSNQPQHF. The CDR3, as DNA: TGTGCCAGTAGTATCCTCAGGGATAGCAATCAGCCCCAGCATTTT.

V and J are TRBV6-4 and TRBJ2-2, with TRBD1 matching over 7 bases. J gave up 7 bases and V 5 bases, and 7 bases lay outside the gene matches. Germline CDR1 MRHNA, CDR2 SNTAGT. This CDR3 is built from 14 residues. DNA of the CDR3: TGTGCCAGCAGTCGGGACAGCGCGGTCGGGGAGCTGTTTTTT. This encodes CASSRDSAVGELFF.

The genes are TRBV21-1 and TRBJ1-2; the table's TRBD1 call for D was not verified on the DNA. TRBV21-1 is designated a pseudogene. This CDR3 has 14 residues. The CDR3 reads CASNHPTGGNGYTF. DNA of the CDR3: TGTGCCAGCAACCACCCTACAGGTGGTAATGGCTACACCTTC.

V usage is TRBV24-1 and J usage is TRBJ2-1, with TRBD2 identical over 9 bases. V trimming: 6 bases; J trimming: 7 bases; junction bases outside the gene matches: 0. The CDR3 contains 12 residues. Germline V gene lookup returns CDR1 KGHDR and CDR2 SFDVKD. Written as DNA, the CDR3 is TGTGCCACCAGTCTAGCGGGGAATGAGCAGTTCTTC. Translated, it gives CATSLAGNEQFF.

The table lists this clone with a few counts. The rearrangement links TRBV7-9 to TRBJ1-1; tentatively, D is TRBD1 (5 bases). Trimming shortened V by 3 bases and J by 1 base, and 9 bases separated the two germline ends. Germline CDR1 reads SEHNR; CDR2 reads FQNEAQ (reference sequence). The CDR3 covers 14 residues. CDR3 in DNA: TGTGCCAGCAGCTTCGACAGAGAGAACACTGAAGCTTTCTTT. This codes for CASSFDRENTEAFF.

The chain recombines TRBV4-2 with TRBJ1-3, with 9 bases fitting TRBD1. This CDR3 is 15 amino acids long. Germline-derived CDR1 and CDR2 are LGHNA and YNFKEQ. V lost 8 bases, J lost 2 bases, and 7 bases stayed unmatched. CDR3 nucleotides: TGTGCCAGCTCCCGCACAGGGGGCACTGGAAACACCATATATTTT. It yields the protein CASSRTGGTGNTIYF.

V and J are TRBV28 and TRBJ1-3; TRBD1 might be the D (6 bases). CDR1 MDHEN and CDR2 SYDVKM come from the germline V gene. The CDR3 covers 17 residues. Trimming pared 6 bases from V and 0 bases from J, leaving 18 bases between. CDR3 in DNA: TGTGCCAGCAGCCGCACTCAGGGGCTTCGCTCTGGAAACACCATATATTTT. It is translated as CASSRTQGLRSGNTIYF.

The chain recombines TRBV19 with TRBJ2-1, with D uncertain. The CDR3 has 14 amino acids. The V gene's germline CDR1 is LNHDA and CDR2 SQIVND (reference sequence). V lost 2 bases and J 3 bases, leaving 8 bases between the germline ends. CDR3 nucleotide sequence: TGTGCCAGTAGTATATCGCAGAACTACAATGAGCAGTTCTTC. Its protein is CASSISQNYNEQFF. Drawing the rest from reference TRBV19 and TRBJ2-1, the complete variable domain is DGGITQSPKYLFRKEGQNVTLSCEQNLNHDAMYWYRQDPGQGLRLIYYSQIVNDFQKGDIAEGYSVSREKKESFPLTVTSAQKNPTAFYLCASSISQNYNEQFFGPGTRLTVL.

In this sample, this clone turned up a few times. V and J are TRBV29-1 and TRBJ1-1, with TRBD1 matching over 9 bases. Germline lookup yields CDR1 SQVTM and CDR2 ANQGSEA. There are 13 residues in the CDR3. V was clipped by 7 bases and J by 5 bases; unmatched bases: 8. The DNA for the CDR3 is TGCAGCGGGACACAGGGGGCCGGAACTGAAGCTTTCTTT. Translated: CSGTQGAGTEAFF.

The J gene is TRBJ2-5, the V gene TRBV18; 8 bases are shared with TRBD2. CDR3 length: 15 residues. Germline V CDR1 and CDR2: KGHSH, LQKENI. The trim removed 4 bases at V and 2 bases at J, leaving 6 bases unmatched. DNA for the CDR3: TGTGCCAGCTCACGAGAAATAGCGGGGCAAGAGACCCAGTACTTC. The encoded protein is CASSREIAGQETQYF.

Remarks on this clone: Other DNA sequences within the sample encode an identical CDR3. This sequence joins TRBV5-1 and TRBJ2-7, with 8 bases fitting TRBD1. Germline V lookup: CDR1 SGHRS, CDR2 YFSETQ. This CDR3 has 13 residues. The V gene end was trimmed by 5 bases and the J gene end by 3 bases; junction bases not matched to a gene: 4. The CDR3 is CASSLTGDYEQYF. The CDR3 bases are TGCGCCAGCAGTTTGACAGGGGACTACGAGCAGTACTTC. The complete variable domain, with remaining parts taken from reference TRBV5-1 and TRBJ2-7, reads KAGVTQTPRYLIKTRGQQVTLSCSPISGHRSVSWYQQTPGQGLQFLFEYFSETQRNKGNFPGRFSGRQFSNSRSEMNVSTLELGDSALYLCASSLTGDYEQYFGPGTRLTVT.

The rearrangement uses TRBV4-1 and TRBJ1-4; TRBD1 might be the D (6 bases). From germline, CDR1 is MGHRA and CDR2 YSYEKL. The ends were cut back, 5 bases at V and 1 base at J, with 17 bases in the middle. This CDR3 has 17 amino acids. The CDR3 nucleotides read TGCGCCAGCAGCGGACGGACACAGGGATTAACTAATGAAAAACTGTTTTTT. Translating gives CASSGRTQGLTNEKLFF.

The chain employs TRBV30 and TRBJ1-5; 10 bases fit TRBD1. The length of the CDR3 is 13 residues. The ends lost 1 base at V and 8 bases at J; junction bases unmatched: 2. CDR1 is GTSNPN and CDR2 is SVGIG in the germline V gene (reference sequence). The CDR3 DNA is TGTGCCTGGAGTGGGACAGGGGGGAAGCCCCAGCATTTT. This gives the protein CAWSGTGGKPQHF.

The J gene is TRBJ2-2, the V gene TRBV7-9, with TRBD1 identical over 9 bases. Looked up from germline, CDR1 is SEHNR and CDR2 is FQNEAQ (reference sequence). V gave up 6 bases and J gave up 1 base; unmatched junction bases: 9. The CDR3 length is 17 residues. DNA for the CDR3: TGTGCCAGCAGTGATACAGGGGGCATTGAGAACACCGGGGAGCTGTTTTTT. This sequence encodes CASSDTGGIENTGELFF.

DNA of the CDR3: TGCGCCAGCAGTCAGCAAGAGACCCAGTACTTC. It translates to CASSQQETQYF. The V call is TRBV5-1, the J call TRBJ2-5; D remains ambiguous. Trimming removed 5 bases at V and 2 bases at J, with 4 bases between. Germline V CDR1 and CDR2: SGHRS, YFSETQ. The CDR3 is made up of 11 amino acids.

The chain recombines TRBV5-4 with TRBJ2-7; D possibly corresponds to TRBD1 (6 bases). The CDR3 is made up of 13 amino acids. Trimming removed 0 bases from V and 3 bases from J, with 7 bases in between. Germline CDR1 is SGHNT and CDR2 is YYREEE (reference sequence). CDR3 in DNA: TGTGCCAGCAGCTTGGTACAGGGCTACGAGCAGTACTTC. This translates into CASSLVQGYEQYF.

The gene calls are TRBV24-1 and TRBJ1-4; no clear D gene. The CDR3 loop spans 13 amino acids. CDR1 KGHDR and CDR2 SFDVKD come from the germline V gene. Between the trimmed V and J ends, which lost 6 bases and 7 bases, there was a span of 11 bases. CDR3 sequence: CATSTSRGEKLFF. The CDR3 coding sequence is TGTGCCACCAGTACCAGCCGGGGTGAAAAACTGTTTTTT.

The rearrangement links TRBV7-8 to TRBJ2-7; 13 bases match TRBD2. This CDR3 has 14 amino acids. V dropped 5 bases and J dropped 10; count of bases not matched to a gene: 8. Germline loops: CDR1 SGHVS, CDR2 FQNEAQ. The CDR3 loop reads CASSQGLAGHPQYF. CDR3 nucleotides: TGTGCCAGCAGCCAGGGACTAGCGGGACACCCTCAGTACTTC.

Turning to this clone: At one of its ends the junction is not consistent with the germline gene, which may arise from a read error. The J gene is TRBJ1-2, the V gene TRBV6-6; a weak D match, TRBD1 (6 bases). The CDR3 runs to 12 residues. Germline CDR1 reads MNHNY; CDR2 reads SVGAGI (reference sequence). CDR3 nucleotides: TGTGCCAGCAGTTACTGGGGGGGGCCACACTCCTTC. Translated, it gives CASSYWGGPHSF.

The chain combines TRBV19 with TRBJ1-5; possibly TRBD1 for D (5 bases). Germline V lookup: CDR1 LNHDA, CDR2 SQIVND (reference sequence). Trimming took 1 base from V and 10 from J, leaving 14 bases between them. CDR3 length equals 14 residues. CDR3 sequence reads: CASSIGTGLPPQHF. The CDR3 DNA follows: TGTGCCAGTAGTATAGGTACAGGTCTTCCACCCCAGCATTTT. The variable domain in full, with the rest retrieved from reference TRBV19 and TRBJ1-5, is DGGITQSPKYLFRKEGQNVTLSCEQNLNHDAMYWYRQDPGQGLRLIYYSQIVNDFQKGDIAEGYSVSREKKESFPLTVTSAQKNPTAFYLCASSIGTGLPPQHFGDGTRLSIL.

The genes are TRBV28 and TRBJ1-1; tentative D call: TRBD1 (5 bases). V dropped 6 bases and J dropped 1 base, with 15 bases sitting between them. The CDR3 sequence is 15 residues long. Germline lookup yields CDR1 MDHEN and CDR2 SYDVKM. DNA of the CDR3: TGTGCCAGCAGCCCCCAGGGACTGAGGAACACTGAAGCTTTCTTT. Residues: CASSPQGLRNTEAFF.

The chain has TRBV28 and TRBJ1-2; 12 bases map to TRBD1. This CDR3 has 15 residues. Germline CDR1 and CDR2: MDHEN and SYDVKM. Trimming at V came to 7 bases and at J to 7 bases, leaving 10 bases not matched to a gene. CDR3 in DNA: TGTGCCAGCACCCGGACCGGGACAGGGGGCTTTGGCTACACCTTC. Amino acids: CASTRTGTGGFGYTF.

The chain carries TRBV4-1 and TRBJ1-5; possibly TRBD1 for D (6 bases). The CDR3 has 15 amino acids. Germline V gene data show CDR1 as MGHRA and CDR2 as YSYEKL. The germline V and J ends were trimmed by 3 bases and 5 bases, with 14 bases remaining between them. The CDR3 here is CASSHEGVDDQPQHF. The CDR3 region has the DNA TGCGCCAGCAGCCATGAGGGGGTGGACGATCAGCCCCAGCATTTT.

The chain employs TRBV18 and TRBJ2-1; 7 bases are shared with TRBD1. The CDR3 totals 15 residues. J was trimmed by 8 bases and V by 1 base; bases with no gene match: 8. CDR1 and CDR2 (germline): KGHSH, LQKENI. The CDR3 sequence: CASSPLGTEFHEQFF. CDR3 in DNA: TGTGCCAGCTCACCACTTGGGACAGAGTTCCATGAGCAGTTCTTC.

This chain connects TRBV5-5 to TRBJ1-1; the D gene is possibly TRBD1 (6 bases). Trimming left V 4 bases short and J 1 base short, with 11 bases between. This CDR3 is built from 14 residues. Germline CDR1 and CDR2: SGHKS and YYEKEE (reference sequence). The chain's CDR3 is CASSRTAQNTEAFF. The CDR3 nucleotides are TGTGCCAGCAGCCGGACAGCCCAGAACACTGAAGCTTTCTTT.

This chain uses TRBV3-1 (or the pseudogene TRBV3-2) with TRBJ2-7; possibly TRBD1 for D (6 bases). Germline V gives CDR1 LGHDT, CDR2 YNNKEL (reference sequence). This CDR3 contains 12 residues. V dropped 4 bases and J dropped 9 bases, with 13 bases sitting between them. The CDR3 is CASSPSDSPQYF. Written as DNA, the CDR3 is TGTGCCAGCAGCCCCTCGGACAGCCCGCAGTACTTC.

The genes are TRBV6-2 or TRBV6-3 and TRBJ2-2, with D maybe TRBD1 (5 bases). The CDR3 loop spans 15 amino acids. Germline V CDR1 and CDR2: MNHEY, SVGEGT. Trimming removed 2 bases at V and 0 bases at J, with 7 bases between. For the CDR3, the DNA is TGTGCCAGCAGTTACGACAGCCCGAACACCGGGGAGCTGTTTTTT. It codes for CASSYDSPNTGELFF.